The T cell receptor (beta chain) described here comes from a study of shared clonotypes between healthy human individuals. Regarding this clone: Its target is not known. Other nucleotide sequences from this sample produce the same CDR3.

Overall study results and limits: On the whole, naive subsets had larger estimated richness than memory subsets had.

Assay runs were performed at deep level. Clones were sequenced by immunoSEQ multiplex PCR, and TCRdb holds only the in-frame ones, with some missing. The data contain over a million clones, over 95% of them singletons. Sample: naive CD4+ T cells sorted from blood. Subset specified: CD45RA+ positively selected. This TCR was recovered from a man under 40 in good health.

CDR3 nucleotides: TGTGCCAGCCGGGTGGGCTCTGGAAACACCATATATTTT. It yields the protein CASRVGSGNTIYF. The chain carries TRBV28 and TRBJ1-3; D not resolved. This CDR3 region has 13 residues. Germline CDR1 MDHEN, CDR2 SYDVKM. With 8 bases removed from V and 0 bases from J, the gap between germline ends came to 8 bases.